Sequencing of this T cell receptor beta chain was carried out in a study of graft-versus-host responses after intestinal transplantation (dated by TCRdb to about 2021). Context from the whole study: The transplants that recipients received were multivisceral, liver-intestinal, or isolated intestinal. To identify alloreactive clones, pre-transplant mixed lymphocyte reaction products were sequenced and compared with unstimulated pre-transplant donor and recipient T cells. Anti-thymocyte globulin induction was given to all recipients, followed by maintenance tacrolimus and steroids for roughly 3 years. The cohort enrolled some 25 intestinal transplant recipients including one retransplant, and 3 patients lacking pretransplant specimens were excluded. After intestinal transplantation, graft-versus-host and host-versus-graft alloreactive T cell clones were followed in the graft, circulation and bone marrow using bulk TCR-beta CDR3 sequencing. Rather than going through the commercial service, samples from a few later patients were sequenced in-house on an Illumina MiSeq and processed with MiXCR. Donor T cell macrochimerism was defined as a peak of at least 4% donor T cells among recipient peripheral blood mononuclear cells. General conclusions and limits of the study: The relatively low number and heterogeneity of intestinal transplant patients limited the conclusions. Patients with donor T cell macrochimerism had high GvH to HvG T cell clonal ratios in their allografts. GvH clones were detected in recipient bone marrow, and some appeared earlier in ileal mucosa or blood, consistent with an intestinal mucosal origin. Early after transplant, peak levels of circulating GvH clones were found to be associated with declines in HvG clones.

As regards this clone: This receptor's antigen is unknown. No base quality values were provided; no much bigger clone lies one nucleotide off.

The CDR3 runs 14 amino acids, cysteine and phenylalanine included. Here the CDR3 DNA is all that survives: 42 bases in frame from base 1. Relative to germline, V is 5 bases shorter and J is 4 bases shorter, with 13 bases between their ends. The germline V gene provides CDR1 MNHEY and CDR2 SVGAGI. Library construction relied on the immunoSEQ multiplex PCR assay. High-throughput TCR-beta CDR3 sequencing of genomic DNA from most patients was performed by Adaptive Biotechnologies. The study's own analysis went as follows. Adaptive's ImmunoSEQ software was the source of the TCR sequencing data for over 15 patients, while a few other patients were processed with MiXCR and VDJtools. CDR3 nucleotide sequences shared between donor and recipient were removed because the origin of such sequences could not be assigned. Alloreactive clones required at least 2-fold expansion over unstimulated cells and minimum CFSE-low frequency of 0.002% (template counts) or 0.001% (read counts). Clones detected in sequenced pre-transplant spleen, lymph node, or MLR CFSE-low populations of the donor or recipient were defined as mappable. The cumulative frequency of alloreactive clones was calculated as a percentage of all sequences, weighted by copy number. TCRdb provides this immuneACCESS table in a form limited to in-frame rearrangements. Some clones are lacking; in checked studies, under half of them reflect an unresolved V gene, and why the rest are absent is not known. The V and J calls and the clone size are those of that table, but D and trimming were determined from the DNA. This sample lists about 25,000 clones; 90% to 95% were detected once. The ten largest account for around 0.54% of the sample.

Blood samples were collected up to 4 times in the first month after transplant and then at least monthly when available. This sample comprised PBMCs, obtained 18 days after transplant. The receptor chain draws on TRBV6-5 and TRBJ2-3; TRBD2 is possibly the D segment (5 matching bases). The TCR was taken from a human patient who received an intestinal transplant, so some T cells may come from the graft donor. CDR3 loop: CASSLSIGADTQYF. The nucleotide sequence reads TGTGCCAGCAGTCTTTCCATCGGGGCAGATACGCAGTATTTT.